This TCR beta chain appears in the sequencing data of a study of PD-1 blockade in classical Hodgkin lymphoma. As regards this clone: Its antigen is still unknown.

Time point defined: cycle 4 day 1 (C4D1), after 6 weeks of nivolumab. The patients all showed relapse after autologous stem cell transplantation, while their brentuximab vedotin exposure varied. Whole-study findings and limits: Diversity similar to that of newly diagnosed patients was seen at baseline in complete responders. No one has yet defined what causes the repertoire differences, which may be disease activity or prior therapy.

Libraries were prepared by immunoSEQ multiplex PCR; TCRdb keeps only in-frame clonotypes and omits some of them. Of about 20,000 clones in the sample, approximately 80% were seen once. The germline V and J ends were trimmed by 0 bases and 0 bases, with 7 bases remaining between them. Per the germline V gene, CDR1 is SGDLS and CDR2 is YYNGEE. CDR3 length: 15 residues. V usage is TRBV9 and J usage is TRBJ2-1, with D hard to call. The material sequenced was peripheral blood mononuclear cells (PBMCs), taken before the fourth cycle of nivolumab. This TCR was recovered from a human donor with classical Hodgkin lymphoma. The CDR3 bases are TGTGCCAGCAGCGTAGGGTCTGGCTCCTACAATGAGCAGTTCTTC. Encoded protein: CASSVGSGSYNEQFF.